The entry that follows covers one T cell receptor beta chain sequence. Antigen: not known. TCRdb analysed the 5' RACE reads with MiXCR anew, one entry per CDR3 protein. This table holds approximately 530,000 distinct CDR3 sequences, 20% to 25% found once. The data were obtained in a study of identical twins. The study, taken as a whole, reports: Zero-insertion results could be subject to partial confounding by invariant MAIT and iNKT cells. The study found weaker excess twin sharing in beta out-of-frame sequences. For cord blood, abundant beta clonotypes had fewer insertions, unlike memory repertoires, which showed none.

Each donor (without exception) was a healthy Caucasian. The sample was also linked to a second study, of yellow fever vaccine responses in identical twins.

The TCR was taken from a woman between 18 and 30 years old in good health. Sequencing was performed on CD4+ T cells sorted from blood.

The CDR3 DNA sequence: TGCGCCAGCAGCCCGAACAGGAACCGGTCACCCCTCCACTTT. Its translation: CASSPNRNRSPLHF. The V gene is TRBV5-1, the J gene TRBJ1-6, with D perhaps TRBD1 (5 bases). The CDR3 is made up of 14 amino acids. Looked up from germline, CDR1 is SGHRS and CDR2 is YFSETQ. Trimming left V 4 bases short and J 10 bases short, with 15 bases between.